Listed below are T cell receptor beta chains from one sample, sequenced in a study of T-cell memory formation after mild COVID-19. TCRdb used MiXCR to reprocess the 5' RACE reads, holding one entry per CDR3 protein. The repertoire holds fewer than 50,000 distinct CDR3 sequences, with 7.3% as singletons. The sample consisted of PBMCs or a T cell subset sorted from them (not recorded which). These receptor sequences come from a man younger than 35 who had mild COVID-19 (a few samples of this study predate the infection). Cell type and time point are not known. CDR3s include the opening cysteine and the closing phenylalanine or tryptophan. A D gene is named only where the DNA matches it firmly. Rows may omit the clone size; those that give it use once, few, many or a size class.

clone size: .; D gene: .; V gene: TRBV7-9; J gene: TRBJ2-5; CDR3 DNA: TGTGCCAGCAGCTTAGCGCAGGGTGGCCAAGAGACCCAGTACTTC; CDR3 protein: CASSLAQGGQETQYF
clone size: medium-sized; D gene: TRBD2; V gene: TRBV7-8; J gene: TRBJ2-5; CDR3 DNA: TGTGCCAGCAGCTTAGTGGGGGGGATGGAGACCCAGTACTTC; CDR3 protein: CASSLVGGMETQYF
clone size: .; D gene: .; V gene: TRBV7-3; J gene: TRBJ2-3; CDR3 DNA: TGTGCCAGCAGCTTATTTGGCGTAAGCACAGATACGCAGTATTTT; CDR3 protein: CASSLFGVSTDTQYF
clone size: .; D gene: .; V gene: TRBV20-1; J gene: TRBJ1-3; CDR3 DNA: TGCAGTGCAACGACAGCCTCCTCTGGAAACACCATATATTTT; CDR3 protein: CSATTASSGNTIYF
clone size: many; D gene: .; V gene: TRBV5-1; J gene: TRBJ2-1; CDR3 DNA: TGCGCCAGCAGCTTGACGGGGGGCAGGGTCCCCAGTGAGCAGTTCTTC; CDR3 protein: CASSLTGGRVPSEQFF
clone size: few; D gene: TRBD1; V gene: TRBV5-8; J gene: TRBJ1-5; CDR3 DNA: TGTGCCAGCAGCATCGGACAGGGAGGGCAGCCCCAGCATTTT; CDR3 protein: CASSIGQGGQPQHF
clone size: few; D gene: .; V gene: TRBV7-9; J gene: TRBJ2-3; CDR3 DNA: TGTGCCAGCAGCTTACAGGGATGGGTTACAGATACGCAGTATTTT; CDR3 protein: CASSLQGWVTDTQYF
clone size: .; D gene: .; V gene: TRBV19; J gene: TRBJ1-3; CDR3 DNA: TGTGCCAGTAGTATGGGAATTTCTGGAAACACCATATATTTT; CDR3 protein: CASSMGISGNTIYF
clone size: few; D gene: TRBD1; V gene: TRBV5-6; J gene: TRBJ2-5; CDR3 DNA: TGTGCCAGCAGCTTTTTAGGGACAGGGGGGGAGGGCCAGTACTTC; CDR3 protein: CASSFLGTGGEGQYF
clone size: few; D gene: .; V gene: TRBV5-1; J gene: TRBJ2-7; CDR3 DNA: TGCGCCAGCAGCTTGGACGGGTCAACTCCTTCCTACGAGCAGTACTTC; CDR3 protein: CASSLDGSTPSYEQYF
clone size: few; D gene: .; V gene: TRBV7-9; J gene: TRBJ2-5; CDR3 DNA: TGTGCCAGCAGCCCCTCCGGAAGTCAAGAGACCCAGTACTTC; CDR3 protein: CASSPSGSQETQYF
clone size: .; D gene: TRBD1; V gene: TRBV7-8; J gene: TRBJ1-2; CDR3 DNA: TGTGCCAGCAGCACAAGGGACAGCTACTATGGCTACACCTTC; CDR3 protein: CASSTRDSYYGYTF
clone size: .; D gene: .; V gene: TRBV12-3/TRBV12-4; J gene: TRBJ1-3; CDR3 DNA: TGTGCCAGCAGCGGCGACCAGGGGTACTCTGGAAACACCATATATTTT; CDR3 protein: CASSGDQGYSGNTIYF
clone size: few; D gene: .; V gene: TRBV4-3; J gene: TRBJ2-1; CDR3 DNA: TGCGCCAGCAGCCAAGATCTAGTAACCGAGCAGTTCTTC; CDR3 protein: CASSQDLVTEQFF
clone size: .; D gene: .; V gene: TRBV24-1; J gene: TRBJ2-6; CDR3 DNA: TGTGCCACCAGTGATTATTCCTCTGGGGCCAACGTCCTGACTTTC; CDR3 protein: CATSDYSSGANVLTF
clone size: .; D gene: .; V gene: TRBV6-6; J gene: TRBJ2-5; CDR3 DNA: TGTGCCAGCAACGTACAGGGAGGGGAGACCCAGTACTTC; CDR3 protein: CASNVQGGETQYF
clone size: many; D gene: TRBD2; V gene: TRBV5-1; J gene: TRBJ2-1; CDR3 DNA: TGCGCCAGCAGCGTTCCGGGACTAGCGGGGGGGATGGGTGAGCAGTTCTTC; CDR3 protein: CASSVPGLAGGMGEQFF
clone size: .; D gene: .; V gene: TRBV4-1; J gene: TRBJ1-5; CDR3 DNA: TGCGCCAGCAGCCAAGTAGGGGGGCCCCAGCATTTT; CDR3 protein: CASSQVGGPQHF
clone size: .; D gene: TRBD1; V gene: TRBV18; J gene: TRBJ1-2; CDR3 DNA: TGTGCCAGCTCACCACGGACAGGGGGAAATAATCGCTACACCTTC; CDR3 protein: CASSPRTGGNNRYTF
clone size: many; D gene: .; V gene: TRBV4-1; J gene: TRBJ2-6; CDR3 DNA: TGCGCCAGCAGCCAAGACAACAGGCCTGGGGCCAACGTCCTGACTTTC; CDR3 protein: CASSQDNRPGANVLTF
clone size: medium-sized; D gene: .; V gene: TRBV4-2; J gene: TRBJ1-4; CDR3 DNA: TGTGCCAGCAGCCAAGAGACAGCTAATGAAAAACTGTTTTTT; CDR3 protein: CASSQETANEKLFF
clone size: few; D gene: TRBD1; V gene: TRBV2; J gene: TRBJ1-4; CDR3 DNA: TGTGCCAGCACCAGACAGGGTGCAACTAATGAAAAACTGTTTTTT; CDR3 protein: CASTRQGATNEKLFF
clone size: .; D gene: TRBD2; V gene: TRBV6-5; J gene: TRBJ2-5; CDR3 DNA: TGTGCCAGCAGTTACGAGCGGGGGGGCCAAGAGACCCAGTACTTC; CDR3 protein: CASSYERGGQETQYF
clone size: many; D gene: .; V gene: TRBV4-3; J gene: TRBJ2-1; CDR3 DNA: TGCGCCAGCAGCCAATCTGGGGTAAACAATGAGCAGTTCTTC; CDR3 protein: CASSQSGVNNEQFF
clone size: .; D gene: .; V gene: TRBV5-1; J gene: TRBJ2-5; CDR3 DNA: TGCGCCAGCAGCCCGACGCCGAGCGAAGAGACCCAGTACTTC; CDR3 protein: CASSPTPSEETQYF
clone size: few; D gene: .; V gene: TRBV16; J gene: TRBJ1-1; CDR3 DNA: TGTGCCAGCAGCCGGACACGCACTGAAGCTTTCTTT; CDR3 protein: CASSRTRTEAFF
clone size: .; D gene: .; V gene: TRBV3-2; J gene: TRBJ2-5; CDR3 DNA: TGTGACAGCAGCCAAGCGGGGGGGCAAGAGACCCAGTACTTC; CDR3 protein: CDSSQAGGQETQYF
clone size: .; D gene: .; V gene: TRBV7-6; J gene: TRBJ2-1; CDR3 DNA: TGTGCCAGCAGCTTAGGGAGACTAAAGAGCTCCTACAATGAGCAGTTCTTC; CDR3 protein: CASSLGRLKSSYNEQFF
clone size: .; D gene: TRBD1; V gene: TRBV30; J gene: TRBJ2-7; CDR3 DNA: TGTGCCTGGAGTGCCCTGGCGGCCGGGACAGTCTCCTACGAGCAGTACTTC; CDR3 protein: CAWSALAAGTVSYEQYF
clone size: few; D gene: .; V gene: TRBV12-3/TRBV12-4; J gene: TRBJ1-4; CDR3 DNA: TGTGCCAGCACCCGAACCCAAGGGGAAAAACTGTTTTTT; CDR3 protein: CASTRTQGEKLFF
clone size: few; D gene: .; V gene: TRBV7-3; J gene: TRBJ2-3; CDR3 DNA: TGTGCCAGCAGCTTGGGGAATACGGGTCACACAGATACGCAGTATTTT; CDR3 protein: CASSLGNTGHTDTQYF
clone size: few; D gene: TRBD1; V gene: TRBV9; J gene: TRBJ2-7; CDR3 DNA: TGTGCCAGCAGCGTAGAGGGACAGTCCTACGAGCAGTACTTC; CDR3 protein: CASSVEGQSYEQYF
clone size: many; D gene: .; V gene: TRBV7-2; J gene: TRBJ2-6; CDR3 DNA: TGTGCCAGCAGCCCACCCGGGACGGCTGGGGCCAACGTCCTGACTTTC; CDR3 protein: CASSPPGTAGANVLTF
clone size: few; D gene: .; V gene: TRBV4-3; J gene: TRBJ2-5; CDR3 DNA: TGCGCCAGCAGCCAAGACCGGAGGGGGCCGGTAGGGGAGACCCAGTACTTC; CDR3 protein: CASSQDRRGPVGETQYF
clone size: .; D gene: .; V gene: TRBV20-1; J gene: TRBJ2-3; CDR3 DNA: TGCAGTGCTACTCAGGGACGCACAGATACGCAGTATTTT; CDR3 protein: CSATQGRTDTQYF
clone size: .; D gene: TRBD2; V gene: TRBV11-2; J gene: TRBJ2-1; CDR3 DNA: TGTGCCAGCAGCCCGGGACTAGCGGGGGGGCACGGTGAGCAGTTCTTC; CDR3 protein: CASSPGLAGGHGEQFF